This is a list of T cell receptor beta chains from one sample in a study of cytomegalovirus exposure and HLA in healthy donors. Sequenced by immunoSEQ multiplex PCR; TCRdb stores in-frame clones only, minus some. The table lists roughly 140,000 clones, 91% of them singletons. Sequencing input: PBMCs. These receptors all come from a man aged 18-30 years in good health and CMV-seronegative. Both conserved end residues are trimmed from each CDR3. The D gene is left open where the match is weak.

CDR3 protein: ASTSRGLVAF; V gene: TRBV18; J gene: TRBJ1-1; CDR3 length: 10; D gene: NA
CDR3 protein: TSSPYLAGAESSTDTQY; V gene: TRBV1; J gene: TRBJ2-3; CDR3 length: 17; D gene: NA
CDR3 protein: ASSYLETQY; V gene: TRBV6-5; J gene: TRBJ2-5; CDR3 length: 9; D gene: NA
CDR3 protein: ASSETGEKNTGELF; V gene: TRBV2; J gene: TRBJ2-2; CDR3 length: 14; D gene: TRBD1
CDR3 protein: SVATGSHQPQH; V gene: TRBV29-1; J gene: TRBJ1-5; CDR3 length: 11; D gene: TRBD1
CDR3 protein: ASSPPSRSGELF; V gene: TRBV18; J gene: TRBJ2-2; CDR3 length: 12; D gene: NA
CDR3 protein: ASSAGTGGSNTQY; V gene: TRBV9; J gene: TRBJ2-3; CDR3 length: 13; D gene: TRBD1
CDR3 protein: ASSRGTGELF; V gene: TRBV10-1; J gene: TRBJ2-2; CDR3 length: 10; D gene: NA
CDR3 protein: ASSQDLGTGGEKLF; V gene: TRBV14; J gene: TRBJ1-4; CDR3 length: 14; D gene: TRBD1
CDR3 protein: ASSIVRGDYGYT; V gene: TRBV19; J gene: TRBJ1-2; CDR3 length: 12; D gene: NA
CDR3 protein: ASSFNRELSPLH; V gene: TRBV7-3; J gene: TRBJ1-6; CDR3 length: 12; D gene: NA
CDR3 protein: ASMGSGEQY; V gene: TRBV4-1; J gene: TRBJ2-7; CDR3 length: 9; D gene: NA
CDR3 protein: ASSEEDRIGLETQY; V gene: TRBV2; J gene: TRBJ2-5; CDR3 length: 14; D gene: TRBD1
CDR3 protein: ASSLGDRVSNEQF; V gene: TRBV5-1; J gene: TRBJ2-1; CDR3 length: 13; D gene: TRBD1
CDR3 protein: ASSSQGAGGVHNEQF; V gene: TRBV11-1; J gene: TRBJ2-1; CDR3 length: 15; D gene: TRBD1
CDR3 protein: ASSSEQLPNEKLF; V gene: TRBV7-9; J gene: TRBJ1-4; CDR3 length: 13; D gene: NA
CDR3 protein: ASSSTGGNEKLF; V gene: TRBV9; J gene: TRBJ1-4; CDR3 length: 12; D gene: TRBD1
CDR3 protein: ASSYGGRGHEKLF; V gene: TRBV6-5; J gene: TRBJ1-4; CDR3 length: 13; D gene: TRBD1
CDR3 protein: ASSTGTGGGGEKLF; V gene: TRBV27; J gene: TRBJ1-4; CDR3 length: 14; D gene: TRBD1
CDR3 protein: ASSLDGGNTEAF; V gene: TRBV9; J gene: TRBJ1-1; CDR3 length: 12; D gene: NA
CDR3 protein: ASSLYGSGGVEQF; V gene: TRBV27; J gene: TRBJ2-1; CDR3 length: 13; D gene: TRBD1
CDR3 protein: ASSGQLWETQY; V gene: TRBV10-1; J gene: TRBJ2-5; CDR3 length: 11; D gene: NA